This entry features one TCR beta chain sequence. The sample belongs to a study of blood T cell repertoires in COVID-19. About the research overall: Spain, Italy and the United States supplied samples that represented acute and convalescent COVID-19. PBMCs, B-cell-depleted T cells, or T cells provided the cDNA or gDNA that made up the material.

Per the study methods: Estimates of nucleated cell counts were drawn from the amplification of reference gene primers. Profiling relied on immunoSEQ multiplex PCR, and the TCRdb table lists in-frame clones only, not all of them. V, J and clone size are taken as reported in that table, and D and trimming were inferred from the DNA itself. The sample lists tens of thousands of clones, 75% to 90% occurring once. The CDR3 contains 13 residues. V lost 6 bases to trimming and J lost 10 bases; unmatched junction nucleotides: 8. CDR1 is MNHEY, CDR2 SVGAGI, per germline. The sample comprised peripheral blood. V is TRBV6-5 and J is TRBJ2-3; 9 bases map to TRBD1. This clonotype originated in a woman aged 80 or older with active or convalescent COVID-19. The CDR3: CASRKTGGVAQYF. The CDR3 DNA reads TGTGCCAGCAGAAAGACAGGGGGGGTGGCGCAGTATTTT.